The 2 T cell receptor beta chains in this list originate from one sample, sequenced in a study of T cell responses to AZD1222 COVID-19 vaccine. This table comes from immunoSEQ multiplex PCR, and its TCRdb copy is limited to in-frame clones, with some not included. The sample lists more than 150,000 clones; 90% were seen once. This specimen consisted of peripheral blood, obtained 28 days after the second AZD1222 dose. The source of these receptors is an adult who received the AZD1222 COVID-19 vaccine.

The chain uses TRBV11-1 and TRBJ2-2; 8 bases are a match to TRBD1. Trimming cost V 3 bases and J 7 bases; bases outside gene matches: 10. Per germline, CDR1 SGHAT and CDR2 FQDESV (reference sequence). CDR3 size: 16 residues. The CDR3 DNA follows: TGTGCCAGCAGCTTGGGACAGGCTGCTGGTGGCGGGGAGCTGTTTTTT. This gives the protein CASSLGQAAGGGELFF.

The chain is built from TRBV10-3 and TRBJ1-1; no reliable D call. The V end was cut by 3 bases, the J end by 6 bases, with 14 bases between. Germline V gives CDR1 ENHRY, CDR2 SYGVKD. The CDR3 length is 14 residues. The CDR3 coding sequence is TGTGCCATCAGTGAAAGGGAACTCTCCCCTGAAGCTTTCTTT. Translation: CAISERELSPEAFF.